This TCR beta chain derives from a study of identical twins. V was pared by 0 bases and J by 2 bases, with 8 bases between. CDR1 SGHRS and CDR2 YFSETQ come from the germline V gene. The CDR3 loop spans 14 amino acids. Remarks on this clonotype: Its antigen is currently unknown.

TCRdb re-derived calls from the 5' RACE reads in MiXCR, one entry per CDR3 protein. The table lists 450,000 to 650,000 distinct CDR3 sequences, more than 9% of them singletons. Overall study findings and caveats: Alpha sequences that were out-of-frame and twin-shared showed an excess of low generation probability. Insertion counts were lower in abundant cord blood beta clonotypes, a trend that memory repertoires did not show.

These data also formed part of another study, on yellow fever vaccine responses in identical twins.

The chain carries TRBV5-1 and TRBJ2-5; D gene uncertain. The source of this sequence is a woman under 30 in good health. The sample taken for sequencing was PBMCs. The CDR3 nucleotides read TGCGCCAGCAGCTTGGAGTCTGCGCAAGAGACCCAGTACTTC. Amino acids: CASSLESAQETQYF.